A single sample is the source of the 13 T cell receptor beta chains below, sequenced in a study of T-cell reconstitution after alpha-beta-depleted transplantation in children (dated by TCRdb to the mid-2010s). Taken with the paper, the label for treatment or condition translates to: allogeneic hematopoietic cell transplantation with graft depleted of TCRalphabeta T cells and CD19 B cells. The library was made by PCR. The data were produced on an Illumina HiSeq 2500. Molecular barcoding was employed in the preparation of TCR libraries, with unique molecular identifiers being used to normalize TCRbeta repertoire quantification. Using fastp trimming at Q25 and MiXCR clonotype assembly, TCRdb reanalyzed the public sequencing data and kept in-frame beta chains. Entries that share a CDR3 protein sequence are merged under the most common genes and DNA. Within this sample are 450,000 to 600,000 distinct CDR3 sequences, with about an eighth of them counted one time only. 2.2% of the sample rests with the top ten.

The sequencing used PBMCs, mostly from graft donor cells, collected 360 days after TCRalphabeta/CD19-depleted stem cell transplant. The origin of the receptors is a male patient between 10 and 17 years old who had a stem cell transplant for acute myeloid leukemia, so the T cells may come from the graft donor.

The chain's CDR3 is CASSLAVWGDAGELFF. CDR3 coding DNA: TGTGCCAGCAGCTTAGCGGTATGGGGAGACGCCGGGGAGCTGTTTTTT. This chain links TRBV7-2 with TRBJ2-2; tentatively, D is TRBD2 (5 bases). Germline CDR1 SGHTA, CDR2 FQGNSA. With 0 bases removed from V and 6 bases from J, the gap between germline ends came to 14 bases. This CDR3 comprises 16 residues. Using reference TRBV7-2 and TRBJ2-2 for the parts outside the CDR3, the full variable domain is GAGVSQSPSNKVTEKGKDVELRCDPISGHTALYWYRQSLGQGLEFLIYFQGNSAPDKSGLPSDRFSAERTGGSVSTLTIQRTQQEDSAVYLCASSLAVWGDAGELFFGEGSRLTVL.

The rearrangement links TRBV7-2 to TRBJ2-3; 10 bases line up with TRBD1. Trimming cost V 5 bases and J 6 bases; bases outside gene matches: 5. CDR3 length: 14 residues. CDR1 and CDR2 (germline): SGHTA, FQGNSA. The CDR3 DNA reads TGTGCCAGCAGCCAGACAGGGGGCAGGGATACGCAGTATTTT. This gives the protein CASSQTGGRDTQYF. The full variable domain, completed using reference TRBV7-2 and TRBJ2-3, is GAGVSQSPSNKVTEKGKDVELRCDPISGHTALYWYRQSLGQGLEFLIYFQGNSAPDKSGLPSDRFSAERTGGSVSTLTIQRTQQEDSAVYLCASSQTGGRDTQYFGPGTRLTVL.

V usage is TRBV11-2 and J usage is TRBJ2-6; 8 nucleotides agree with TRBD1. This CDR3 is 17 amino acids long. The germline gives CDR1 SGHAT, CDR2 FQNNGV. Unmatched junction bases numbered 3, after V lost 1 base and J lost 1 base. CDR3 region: CASSLGTGWSGANVLTF. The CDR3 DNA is TGTGCCAGCAGCTTAGGGACAGGGTGGTCTGGGGCCAACGTCCTGACTTTC.

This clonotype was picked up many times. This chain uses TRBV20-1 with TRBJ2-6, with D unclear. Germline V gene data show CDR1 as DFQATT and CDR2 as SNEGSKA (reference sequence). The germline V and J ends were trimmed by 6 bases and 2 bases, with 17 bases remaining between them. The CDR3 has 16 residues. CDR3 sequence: CSALRQSPPGANVLTF. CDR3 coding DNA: TGCAGTGCATTGCGGCAGTCCCCTCCTGGGGCCAACGTCCTGACTTTC.

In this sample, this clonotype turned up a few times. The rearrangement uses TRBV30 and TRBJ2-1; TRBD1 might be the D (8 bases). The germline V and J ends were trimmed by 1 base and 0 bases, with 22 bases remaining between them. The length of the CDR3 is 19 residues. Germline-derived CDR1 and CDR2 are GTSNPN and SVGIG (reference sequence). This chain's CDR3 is CAWSGGSDRDYSSYNEQFF. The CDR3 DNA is TGTGCCTGGAGTGGAGGGTCGGACAGGGACTATAGCTCCTACAATGAGCAGTTCTTC.

CDR3 sequence reads: CASIPTLSAGGPFF. In DNA form, the CDR3 reads TGTGCCAGCATTCCGACCCTCTCAGCGGGGGGACCTTTCTTT. The chain employs TRBV6-1 and TRBJ1-1, with D perhaps matching TRBD1 (5 bases). The length of the CDR3 is 14 residues. The germline gives CDR1 MNHNS, CDR2 SASEGT. V was cut by 7 bases and J by 12 bases, with 24 bases left in between.

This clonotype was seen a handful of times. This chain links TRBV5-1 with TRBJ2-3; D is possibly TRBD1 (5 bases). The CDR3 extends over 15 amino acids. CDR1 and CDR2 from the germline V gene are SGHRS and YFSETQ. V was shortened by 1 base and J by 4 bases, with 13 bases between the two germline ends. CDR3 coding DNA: TGCGCCAGCAGCTTGCAAGGGGATTTGGCAGATACGCAGTATTTT. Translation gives CASSLQGDLADTQYF. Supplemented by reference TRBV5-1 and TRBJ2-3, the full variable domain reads KAGVTQTPRYLIKTRGQQVTLSCSPISGHRSVSWYQQTPGQGLQFLFEYFSETQRNKGNFPGRFSGRQFSNSRSEMNVSTLELGDSALYLCASSLQGDLADTQYFGPGTRLTVL.

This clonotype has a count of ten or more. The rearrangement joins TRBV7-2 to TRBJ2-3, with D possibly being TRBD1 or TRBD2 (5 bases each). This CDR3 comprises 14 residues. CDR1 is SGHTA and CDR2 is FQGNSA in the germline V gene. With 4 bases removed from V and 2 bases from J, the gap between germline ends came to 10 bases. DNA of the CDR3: TGTGCCAGCAGCTCGGGACCGCTCACAGATACGCAGTATTTT. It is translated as CASSSGPLTDTQYF.

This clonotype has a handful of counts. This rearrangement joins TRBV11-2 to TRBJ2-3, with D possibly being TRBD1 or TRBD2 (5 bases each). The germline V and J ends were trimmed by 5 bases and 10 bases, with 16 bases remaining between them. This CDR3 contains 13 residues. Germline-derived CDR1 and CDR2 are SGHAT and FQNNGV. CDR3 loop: CASSLYRGSAQYF. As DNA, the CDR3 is TGTGCCAGCAGCCTTTACCGGGGCTCAGCGCAGTATTTT.

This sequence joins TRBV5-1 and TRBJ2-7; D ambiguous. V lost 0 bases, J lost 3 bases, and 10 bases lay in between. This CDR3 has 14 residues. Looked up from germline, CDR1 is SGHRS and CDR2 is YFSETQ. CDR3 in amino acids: CASSLALAFYEQYF. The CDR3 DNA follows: TGCGCCAGCAGCTTGGCCCTTGCTTTCTACGAGCAGTACTTC.

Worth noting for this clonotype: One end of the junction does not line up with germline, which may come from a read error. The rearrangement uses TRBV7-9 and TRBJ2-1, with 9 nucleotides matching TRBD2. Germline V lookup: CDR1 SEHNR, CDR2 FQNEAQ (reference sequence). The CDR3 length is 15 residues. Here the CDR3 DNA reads TGTGCCAGCAGCCTAGCGGGACTTCCTCGCAATGAGCAGTTCTTC. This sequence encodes CASSLAGLPRNEQFF.

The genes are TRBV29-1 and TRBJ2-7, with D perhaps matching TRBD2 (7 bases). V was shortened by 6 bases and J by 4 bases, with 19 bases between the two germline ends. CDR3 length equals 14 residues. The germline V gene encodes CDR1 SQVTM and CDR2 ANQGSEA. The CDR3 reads CSVRTGGLAYEQYF. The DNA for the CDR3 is TGCAGCGTCCGAACGGGGGGCTTAGCGTACGAGCAGTACTTC.

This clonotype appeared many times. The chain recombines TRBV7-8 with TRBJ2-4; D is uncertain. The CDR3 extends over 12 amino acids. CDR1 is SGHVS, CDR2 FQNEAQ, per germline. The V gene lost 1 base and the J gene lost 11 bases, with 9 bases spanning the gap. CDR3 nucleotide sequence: TGTGCCAGCAGCTTAGTGGCAGGTTTTCAGTACTTC. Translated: CASSLVAGFQYF.